The following is a T cell receptor beta chain sequence with its context. This specimen belongs to a study of blood T cell repertoires in COVID-19. Study in general: Samples came from the United States, Italy and Spain, spanning acute and convalescent COVID-19. The cDNA or gDNA used as material had been derived from T cells, B-cell-depleted T cells, or PBMCs.

V was trimmed by 4 bases and J by 0 bases, leaving 6 bases between them. The CDR3 is 13 amino acids. CDR1 SGHNT and CDR2 YYREEE come from the germline V gene (reference sequence). Original handling: Counts of nucleated cells, estimated from reference gene primer amplification, were obtained. The assay was immunoSEQ multiplex PCR, and TCRdb's table has in-frame clones only and misses some. The V and J calls and clone size are taken from that table; D and trimming were inferred from the DNA. The profile shows about 360,000 clones, more than 85% of them singletons. V usage is TRBV5-4 and J usage is TRBJ2-3, with D possibly matching TRBD2 (5 bases). The sample was peripheral blood. This receptor was identified in a human donor in a cohort sampled during active COVID-19. CDR3 loop: CASSRTSTDTQYF. In DNA form, the CDR3 reads TGTGCCAGCAGCCGGACTAGCACAGATACGCAGTATTTT.